This TCR beta chain was observed in a study of monozygotic twins with inflammatory bowel disease. Template switching incorporated UMIs with a 6-nucleotide sample barcode. From its re-call of the 5' RACE reads, TCRdb lists each CDR3 protein once, without DNA. This sample's clone table lists more than 100,000 distinct CDR3 sequences. The V gene's germline CDR1 is SGHRS and CDR2 YFSETQ. The CDR3 covers 16 residues. Researchers collected about 2.5 ml of blood per donor. The chain carries TRBV5-1 and TRBJ1-5; TCRdb gives TRBD1 as the D gene, but with no DNA this cannot be confirmed. The source material was blood. This TCR came from a human donor with ulcerative colitis or Crohn's disease, or a healthy co-twin of an affected twin (not recorded which). This CDR3 reads CASSLEGGASNQPQHF.